Listed below are T cell receptor beta chains from one sample, sequenced in a study of cytomegalovirus exposure and HLA in healthy donors. Sequencing was performed with immunoSEQ multiplex PCR; in TCRdb, only in-frame clones are kept and a portion is missing. The sample shows under 200,000 clones, 80% of them seen only once. The sample was PBMCs. The receptors originated from a man aged 40-49 years in good health and CMV-seropositive. Both conserved end residues are part of each CDR3. Each record gives: V gene, CDR3 length, J gene, clone size, D gene, CDR3 protein, CDR3 DNA. D genes are given only for firm matches. Only part of the rows carry a size: once, few, many, or a class if the clone is expanded.

>TRBV5-1|13|TRBJ1-1|once|TRBD1
CASSIRGATEAFF
TGCGCCAGCAGCATCAGGGGGGCCACTGAAGCTTTCTTT
>TRBV19|15|TRBJ1-3|NA|NA
CASIAPGHSGNTIYF
TGTGCCAGTATCGCCCCGGGACACTCTGGAAACACCATATATTTT
>TRBV30|14|TRBJ1-1|NA|TRBD1
CAWSWDRGDTEAFF
TGTGCCTGGAGTTGGGACAGGGGGGACACTGAAGCTTTCTTT
>TRBV10-3|13|TRBJ2-7|once|NA
CAISPFTGYEQYF
TGTGCCATCAGTCCATTCACAGGGTACGAGCAGTACTTC
>TRBV7-9|16|TRBJ1-2|NA|NA
CSSSTHLTAADYGYTF
TGTTCCAGCAGCACCCACTTGACAGCTGCAGACTATGGCTACACCTTC
>TRBV30|11|TRBJ2-1|NA|NA
CAWSTGFEQFF
TGTGCCTGGAGTACGGGGTTTGAGCAGTTCTTC
>TRBV28|12|TRBJ1-2|few|NA
CASSQLNYGYTF
TGTGCCAGCAGCCAACTTAACTATGGCTACACCTTC
>TRBV7-9|12|TRBJ2-3|NA|TRBD1
CASSYQGVTQYF
TGTGCCAGCAGCTACCAGGGGGTTACGCAGTATTTT
>TRBV7-2|15|TRBJ2-1|NA|NA
CASSPGRGALNEQFF
TGTGCCAGCAGCCCTGGGAGGGGGGCTCTGAATGAGCAGTTCTTC
>TRBV28|13|TRBJ2-7|once|NA
CASSPSVPYEQYF
TGTGCCAGCAGTCCCTCCGTCCCCTACGAGCAGTACTTC
>TRBV11-2|15|TRBJ2-3|few|NA
CASSQTRPSTDTQYF
TGTGCCAGCAGCCAGACACGACCTAGCACAGATACGCAGTATTTT
>TRBV9|13|TRBJ1-5|NA|NA
CASSGGPSQPQHF
TGTGCCAGCAGCGGGGGCCCGAGTCAGCCCCAGCATTTT
>TRBV6-1|12|TRBJ1-1|NA|NA
CASPRSNTEAFF
TGTGCCAGTCCTCGGTCGAACACTGAAGCTTTCTTT
>TRBV27|13|TRBJ2-4|NA|NA
CASWGVAKNIQYF
TGTGCCAGCTGGGGGGTAGCCAAAAACATTCAGTACTTC
>TRBV7-9|12|TRBJ2-7|NA|NA
CSSSLTGYEQYF
TGTTCCAGCAGCCTCACAGGCTACGAGCAGTACTTC
>TRBV7-8|13|TRBJ1-1|NA|NA
CASSLATYPEAFF
TGTGCCAGCAGCCTTGCTACGTACCCTGAAGCTTTCTTT
>TRBV27|13|TRBJ1-2|once|NA
CASSFASNYGYTF
TGTGCCAGCAGTTTCGCGTCGAATTATGGCTACACCTTC
>TRBV19|18|TRBJ2-3|NA|TRBD2
CASTTLGLAGASTDTQYF
TGTGCCAGTACCACGCTCGGACTAGCGGGGGCCTCTACAGATACGCAGTATTTT
>TRBV19|12|TRBJ1-5|NA|NA
CASSSPGQPQHF
TGTGCCAGTAGTTCCCCAGGGCAGCCCCAGCATTTT
>TRBV9|14|TRBJ2-5|NA|NA
CASSFYLVEVTQYF
TGTGCCAGCAGCTTCTATTTGGTCGAGGTAACCCAGTACTTC
>TRBV6-5|16|TRBJ1-1|NA|TRBD1
CASSYLRQGAYTEAFF
TGTGCCAGCAGTTACCTCAGACAGGGGGCGTACACTGAAGCTTTCTTT
>TRBV7-9|14|TRBJ1-2|NA|NA
CASSLDRDSYGYTF
TGTGCCAGCAGCTTAGACAGGGATAGCTATGGCTACACCTTC
>TRBV7-9|15|TRBJ1-2|few|NA
CASSAAGLANYGYTF
TGTGCCAGCAGCGCCGCAGGGCTAGCTAACTATGGCTACACCTTC
>TRBV20-1|11|TRBJ1-1|NA|NA
CSASSSPEAFF
TGCAGTGCTAGTAGTTCCCCTGAAGCTTTCTTT
>TRBV11-2|18|TRBJ1-1|NA|NA
CASSHTTTLGVKNTEAFF
TGTGCCAGCAGCCACACTACAACCTTAGGGGTTAAGAACACTGAAGCTTTCTTT
>TRBV27|14|TRBJ1-5|once|TRBD1
CASSYRGQNQPQHF
TGTGCCAGCAGTTACAGGGGGCAAAATCAGCCCCAGCATTTT
>TRBV7-9|15|TRBJ2-7|once|NA
CASSPEGRSLYEQYF
TGTGCCAGCAGCCCAGAGGGCAGGAGTCTCTACGAGCAGTACTTC
>TRBV6-5|13|TRBJ1-5|few|NA
CASSYSSNQPQHF
TGTGCCAGCAGTTATAGTAGCAATCAGCCCCAGCATTTT
>TRBV9|16|TRBJ2-5|NA|TRBD1
CASSVAPGTGQETQYF
TGTGCCAGCAGCGTAGCTCCCGGGACAGGGCAAGAGACCCAGTACTTC